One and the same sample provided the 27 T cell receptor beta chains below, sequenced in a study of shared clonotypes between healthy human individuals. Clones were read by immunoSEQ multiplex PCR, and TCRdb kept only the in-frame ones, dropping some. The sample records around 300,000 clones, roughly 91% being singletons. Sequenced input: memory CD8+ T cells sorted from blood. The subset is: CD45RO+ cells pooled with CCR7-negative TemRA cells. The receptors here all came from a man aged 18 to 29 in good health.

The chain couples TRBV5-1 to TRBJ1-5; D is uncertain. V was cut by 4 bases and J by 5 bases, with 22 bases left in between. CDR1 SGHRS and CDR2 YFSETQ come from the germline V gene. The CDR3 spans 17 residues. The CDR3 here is CASSPLERAYKDQPQHF. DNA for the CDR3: TGCGCCAGCAGCCCCCTTGAGAGGGCGTATAAGGATCAGCCCCAGCATTTT. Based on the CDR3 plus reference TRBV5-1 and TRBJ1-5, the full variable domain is KAGVTQTPRYLIKTRGQQVTLSCSPISGHRSVSWYQQTPGQGLQFLFEYFSETQRNKGNFPGRFSGRQFSNSRSEMNVSTLELGDSALYLCASSPLERAYKDQPQHFGDGTRLSIL.

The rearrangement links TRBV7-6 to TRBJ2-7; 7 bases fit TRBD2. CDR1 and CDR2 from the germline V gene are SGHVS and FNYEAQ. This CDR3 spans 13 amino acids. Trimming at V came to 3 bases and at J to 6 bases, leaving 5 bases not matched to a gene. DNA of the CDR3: TGTGCCAGCAGCTTTGGCGGGAGCGGCGAGCAGTACTTC. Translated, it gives CASSFGGSGEQYF.

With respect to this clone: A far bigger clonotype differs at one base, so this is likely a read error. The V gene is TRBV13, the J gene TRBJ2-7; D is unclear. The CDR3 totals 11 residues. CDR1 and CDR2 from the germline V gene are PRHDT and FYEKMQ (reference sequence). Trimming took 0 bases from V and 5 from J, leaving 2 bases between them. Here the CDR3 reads CASSLGDEQYF. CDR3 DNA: TGTGCCAGCAGCTTAGGGGACGAGCAGTACTTC.

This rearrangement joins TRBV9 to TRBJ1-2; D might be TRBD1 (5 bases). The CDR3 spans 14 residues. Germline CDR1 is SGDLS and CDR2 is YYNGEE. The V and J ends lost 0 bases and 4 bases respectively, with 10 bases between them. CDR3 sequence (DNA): TGTGCCAGCAGCGTAGGGACGGGACCCTATGGCTACACCTTC. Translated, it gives CASSVGTGPYGYTF. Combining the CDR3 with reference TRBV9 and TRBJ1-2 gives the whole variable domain DSGVTQTPKHLITATGQRVTLRCSPRSGDLSVYWYQQSLDQGLQFLIQYYNGEERAKGNILERFSAQQFPDLHSELNLSSLELGDSALYFCASSVGTGPYGYTFGSGTRLTVV.

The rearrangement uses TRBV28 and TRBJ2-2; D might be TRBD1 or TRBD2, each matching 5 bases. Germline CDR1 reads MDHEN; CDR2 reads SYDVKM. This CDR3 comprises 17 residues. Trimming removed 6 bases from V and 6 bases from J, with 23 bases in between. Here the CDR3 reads CASSPTRDRLTPGELFF. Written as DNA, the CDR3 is TGTGCCAGCAGCCCCACCCGGGACCGTTTGACACCCGGGGAGCTGTTTTTT.

The CDR3 sequence is CASSLEGVGEKLFF. The DNA of the CDR3 is TGTGCCAGCAGCTTAGAAGGGGTGGGTGAAAAACTGTTTTTT. This chain uses TRBV7-2 with TRBJ1-4; possibly TRBD1 for D (5 bases). The CDR3 loop spans 14 amino acids. Germline CDR1 is SGHTA and CDR2 is FQGNSA. The V gene lost 1 base and the J gene lost 7 bases, with 10 bases spanning the gap.

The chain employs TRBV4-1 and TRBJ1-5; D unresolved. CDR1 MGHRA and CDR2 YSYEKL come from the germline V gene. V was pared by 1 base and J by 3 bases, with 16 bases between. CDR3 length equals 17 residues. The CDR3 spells CASSQGYGEALNQPQHF. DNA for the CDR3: TGCGCCAGCAGCCAAGGATATGGGGAGGCCCTCAATCAGCCCCAGCATTTT.

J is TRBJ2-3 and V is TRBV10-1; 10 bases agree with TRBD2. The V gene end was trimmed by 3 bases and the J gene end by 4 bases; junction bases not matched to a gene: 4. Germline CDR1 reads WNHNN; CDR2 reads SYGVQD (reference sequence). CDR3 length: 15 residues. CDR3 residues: CASSELAGPSDTQYF. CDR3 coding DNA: TGCGCCAGCAGTGAACTAGCGGGACCGTCAGATACGCAGTATTTT.

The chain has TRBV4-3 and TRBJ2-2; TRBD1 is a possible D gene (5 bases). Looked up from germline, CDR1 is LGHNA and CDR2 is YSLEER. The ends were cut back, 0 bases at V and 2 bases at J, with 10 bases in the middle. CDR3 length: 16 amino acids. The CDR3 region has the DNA TGCGCCAGCAGCCAAGATCCAGGGCCAAACACCGGGGAGCTGTTTTTT. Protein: CASSQDPGPNTGELFF.

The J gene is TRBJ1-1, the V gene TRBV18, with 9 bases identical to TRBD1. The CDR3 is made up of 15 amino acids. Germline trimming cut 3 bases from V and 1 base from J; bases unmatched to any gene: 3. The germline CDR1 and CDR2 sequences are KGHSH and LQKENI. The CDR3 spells CASSPGDRENTEAFF. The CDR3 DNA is TGTGCCAGCTCACCGGGGGACAGGGAGAACACTGAAGCTTTCTTT.

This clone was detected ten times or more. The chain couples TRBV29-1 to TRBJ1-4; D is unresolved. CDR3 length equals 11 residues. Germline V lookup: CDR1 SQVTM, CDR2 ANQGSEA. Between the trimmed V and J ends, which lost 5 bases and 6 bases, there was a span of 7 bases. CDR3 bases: TGCAGCGTTTGGGAGGATGAAAAACTGTTTTTT. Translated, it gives CSVWEDEKLFF.

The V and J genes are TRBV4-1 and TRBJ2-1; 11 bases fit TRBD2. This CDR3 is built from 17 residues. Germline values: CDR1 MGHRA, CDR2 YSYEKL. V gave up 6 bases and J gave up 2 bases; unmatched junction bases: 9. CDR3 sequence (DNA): TGCGCCAGCAGGATGACTAGCGGGGTCAGCGCCTACAATGAGCAGTTCTTC. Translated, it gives CASRMTSGVSAYNEQFF.

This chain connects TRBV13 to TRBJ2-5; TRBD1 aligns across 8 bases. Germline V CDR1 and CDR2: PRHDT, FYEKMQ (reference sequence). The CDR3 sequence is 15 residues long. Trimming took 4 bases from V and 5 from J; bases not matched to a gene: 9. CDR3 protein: CASSSGQGGGETQYF. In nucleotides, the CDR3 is TGTGCCAGCAGCTCCGGACAGGGAGGAGGGGAGACCCAGTACTTC.

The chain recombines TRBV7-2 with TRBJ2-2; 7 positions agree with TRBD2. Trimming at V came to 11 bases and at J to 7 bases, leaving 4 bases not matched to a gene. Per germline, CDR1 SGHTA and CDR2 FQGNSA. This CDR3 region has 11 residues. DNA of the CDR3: TGTGCCGGGAGGGATAACGGGGAGCTGTTTTTT. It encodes CAGRDNGELFF.

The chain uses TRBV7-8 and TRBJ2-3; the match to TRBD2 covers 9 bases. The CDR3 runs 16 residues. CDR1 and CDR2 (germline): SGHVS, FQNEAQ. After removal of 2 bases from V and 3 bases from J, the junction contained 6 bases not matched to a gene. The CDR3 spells CASSLRTSDPTDTQYF. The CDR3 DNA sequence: TGTGCCAGCAGCTTACGGACTAGCGATCCGACAGATACGCAGTATTTT. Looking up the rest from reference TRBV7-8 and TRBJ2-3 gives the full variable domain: GAGVSQSPRYKVAKRGQDVALRCDPISGHVSLFWYQQALGQGPEFLTYFQNEAQLDKSGLPSDRFFAERPEGSVSTLKIQRTQQEDSAVYLCASSLRTSDPTDTQYFGPGTRLTVL.

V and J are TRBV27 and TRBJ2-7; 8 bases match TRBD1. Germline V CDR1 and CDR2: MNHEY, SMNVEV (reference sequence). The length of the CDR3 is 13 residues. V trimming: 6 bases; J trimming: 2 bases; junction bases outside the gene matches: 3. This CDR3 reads CASRVTGAYEQYF. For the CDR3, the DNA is TGTGCCAGCAGGGTGACAGGGGCCTACGAGCAGTACTTC.

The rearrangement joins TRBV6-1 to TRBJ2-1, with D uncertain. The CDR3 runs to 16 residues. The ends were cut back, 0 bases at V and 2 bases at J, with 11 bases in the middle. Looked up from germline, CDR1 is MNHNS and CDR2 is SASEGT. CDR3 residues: CASSEALASPYNEQFF. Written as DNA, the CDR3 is TGTGCCAGCAGTGAAGCGCTGGCTTCGCCCTACAATGAGCAGTTCTTC.

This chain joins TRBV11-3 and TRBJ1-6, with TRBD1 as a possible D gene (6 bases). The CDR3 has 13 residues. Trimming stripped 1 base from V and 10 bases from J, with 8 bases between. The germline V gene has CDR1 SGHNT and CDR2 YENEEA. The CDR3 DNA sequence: TGTGCCAGCAGCTTAGCGGGGGGCTCACCCCTCCACTTT. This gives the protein CASSLAGGSPLHF. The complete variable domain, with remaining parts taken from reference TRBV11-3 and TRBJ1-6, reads EAGVVQSPRYKIIEKKQPVAFWCNPISGHNTLYWYLQNLGQGPELLIRYENEEAVDDSQLPKDRFSAERLKGVDSTLKIQPAELGDSAVYLCASSLAGGSPLHFGNGTRLTVT.

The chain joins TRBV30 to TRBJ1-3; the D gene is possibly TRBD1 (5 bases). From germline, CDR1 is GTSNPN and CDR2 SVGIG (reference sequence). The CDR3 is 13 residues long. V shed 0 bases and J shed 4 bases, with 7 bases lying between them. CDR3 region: CAWSVTAGNTIYF. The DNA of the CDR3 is TGTGCCTGGAGTGTGACAGCCGGAAACACCATATATTTT.

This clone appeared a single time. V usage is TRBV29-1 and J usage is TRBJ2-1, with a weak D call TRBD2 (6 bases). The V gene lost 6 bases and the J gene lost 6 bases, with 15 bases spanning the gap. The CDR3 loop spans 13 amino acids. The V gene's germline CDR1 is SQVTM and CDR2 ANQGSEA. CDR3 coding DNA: TGCAGCGTGTCGATGGGACTTGTCAATGAGCAGTTCTTC. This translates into CSVSMGLVNEQFF.

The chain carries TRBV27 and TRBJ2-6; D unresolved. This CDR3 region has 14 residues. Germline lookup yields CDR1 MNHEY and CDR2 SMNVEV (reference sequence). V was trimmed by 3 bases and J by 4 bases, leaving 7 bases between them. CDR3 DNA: TGTGCCAGCAGTTTTAGTACGGGGGCCAACGTCCTGACTTTC. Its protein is CASSFSTGANVLTF.

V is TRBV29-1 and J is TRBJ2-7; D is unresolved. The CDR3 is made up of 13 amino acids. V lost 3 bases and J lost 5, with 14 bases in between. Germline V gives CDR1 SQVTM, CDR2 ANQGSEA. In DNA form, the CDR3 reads TGCAGCGTTGATTTCAGTGTCGGCCACGAGCAGTACTTC. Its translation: CSVDFSVGHEQYF.

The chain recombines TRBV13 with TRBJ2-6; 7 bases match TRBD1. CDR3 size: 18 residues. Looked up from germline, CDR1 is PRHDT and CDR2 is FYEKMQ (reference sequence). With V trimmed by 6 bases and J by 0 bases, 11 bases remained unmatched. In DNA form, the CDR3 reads TGTGCCAGCAGTACCGTCGGACAGGCCAACTCTGGGGCCAACGTCCTGACTTTC. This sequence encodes CASSTVGQANSGANVLTF.

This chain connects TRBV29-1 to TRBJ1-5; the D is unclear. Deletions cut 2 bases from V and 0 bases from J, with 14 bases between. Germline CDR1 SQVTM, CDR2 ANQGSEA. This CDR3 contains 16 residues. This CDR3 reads CSVERVRRDSNQPQHF. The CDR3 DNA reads TGCAGCGTTGAAAGGGTCAGGAGGGATAGCAATCAGCCCCAGCATTTT.

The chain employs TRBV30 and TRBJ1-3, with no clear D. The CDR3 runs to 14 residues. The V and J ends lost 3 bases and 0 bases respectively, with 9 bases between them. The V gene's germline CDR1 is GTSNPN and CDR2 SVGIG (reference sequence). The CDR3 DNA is TGTGCCTGGAGCTCGGGCTACTCTGGAAACACCATATATTTT. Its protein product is CAWSSGYSGNTIYF. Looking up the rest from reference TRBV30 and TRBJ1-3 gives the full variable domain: SQTIHQWPATLVQPVGSPLSLECTVEGTSNPNLYWYRQAAGRGLQLLFYSVGIGQISSEVPQNLSASRPQDRQFILSSKKLLLSDSGFYLCAWSSGYSGNTIYFGEGSWLTVV.

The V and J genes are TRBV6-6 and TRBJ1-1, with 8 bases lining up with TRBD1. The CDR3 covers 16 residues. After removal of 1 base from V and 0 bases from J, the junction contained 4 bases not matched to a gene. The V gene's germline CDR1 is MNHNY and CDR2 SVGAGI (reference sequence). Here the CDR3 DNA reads TGTGCCAGCAGTTACTGGGGACAGGAGATGAACACTGAAGCTTTCTTT. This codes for CASSYWGQEMNTEAFF.

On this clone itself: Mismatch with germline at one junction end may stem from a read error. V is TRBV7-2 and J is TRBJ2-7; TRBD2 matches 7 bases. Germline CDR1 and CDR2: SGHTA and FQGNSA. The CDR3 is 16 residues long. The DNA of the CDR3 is TGTGCCAGCAGCCTAGCCGGGAGGAGGCCTCCTTACGAGCAGTACTTC. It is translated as CASSLAGRRPPYEQYF. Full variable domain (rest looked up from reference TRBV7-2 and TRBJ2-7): GAGVSQSPSNKVTEKGKDVELRCDPISGHTALYWYRQSLGQGLEFLIYFQGNSAPDKSGLPSDRFSAERTGGSVSTLTIQRTQQEDSAVYLCASSLAGRRPPYEQYFGPGTRLTVT.